A selection of T cell receptor beta chains follows, all from one sample in a study of shared clonotypes between healthy human individuals. TCRdb keeps only in-frame clones here, not all; method: immunoSEQ multiplex PCR. Of hundreds of thousands of clones in the sample, 96% were seen once. The specimen was naive CD8+ T cells sorted from blood. These receptors all stem from a young man in good health. CDR3s include the opening cysteine and the closing phenylalanine or tryptophan. A D gene is named only where the DNA matches it firmly. Clone size is stated in some rows and not others, as once, few, many or a class when expanded.

>.|.|TRBV7-3|TRBJ2-1
CASSLTPSEGREQFF
TGTGCCAGCAGCCTGACGCCTAGCGAGGGACGTGAGCAGTTCTTC
>.|.|TRBV2|TRBJ2-7
CASSDRNEQYF
TGTGCCAGCAGTGATCGTAACGAGCAGTACTTC
>.|.|TRBV11-2|TRBJ2-7
CASSLFSRAHEQYF
TGTGCCAGCAGCTTATTTTCCAGGGCCCACGAGCAGTACTTC
>few|.|TRBV5-1|TRBJ2-1
CASSWPSVNEQFF
TGCGCCAGCAGCTGGCCTAGCGTTAATGAGCAGTTCTTC
>.|.|TRBV15|TRBJ1-2
CATSSPGQGNYGYTF
TGTGCCACCAGCAGCCCTGGGCAGGGCAACTATGGCTACACCTTC
>.|TRBD2|TRBV7-2|TRBJ2-1
CASSLAFGTSGRNEQFF
TGTGCCAGCAGCTTAGCGTTTGGGACTAGCGGGAGAAATGAGCAGTTCTTC
>.|TRBD1|TRBV7-9|TRBJ2-7
CASSPTLDRVYEQYF
TGTGCCAGCAGCCCGACCTTGGACAGGGTCTACGAGCAGTACTTC
>.|TRBD2|TRBV29-1|TRBJ2-7
CSVEMGREGYEQYF
TGCAGCGTTGAAATGGGCAGGGAGGGCTACGAGCAGTACTTC
>.|TRBD1|TRBV10-3|TRBJ2-1
CAISESTGIYEQFF
TGTGCCATCAGTGAGTCGACAGGGATCTATGAGCAGTTCTTC
>.|.|TRBV20-1|TRBJ2-1
CSASGSSEQFF
TGCAGTGCTAGCGGGAGCAGTGAGCAGTTCTTC
>.|.|TRBV7-9|TRBJ2-5
CASSSSTLTRETQYF
TGTGCCAGCAGCTCGTCGACCTTGACAAGGGAGACCCAGTACTTC
>.|.|TRBV7-9|TRBJ2-1
CASSSVNYNEQFF
TGTGCCAGCAGCTCCGTCAACTACAATGAGCAGTTCTTC
>.|TRBD2|TRBV10-2|TRBJ2-2
CASKGGLVGIGELFF
TGCGCCAGCAAGGGGGGACTAGTCGGTATCGGGGAGCTGTTTTTT
>.|.|TRBV10-3|TRBJ1-2
CAISESWAAGRGYTF
TGTGCCATCAGTGAGTCTTGGGCAGCAGGTCGTGGCTACACCTTC
>.|TRBD2|TRBV11-2|TRBJ2-5
CASSLYLAGEERETQYF
TGTGCCAGCAGCTTATATTTAGCGGGAGAGGAAAGGGAGACCCAGTACTTC
>.|.|TRBV11-2|TRBJ2-1
CASSLDYFEEEVEQFF
TGTGCCAGCAGCTTAGATTATTTTGAGGAGGAGGTTGAGCAGTTCTTC
>.|.|TRBV29-1|TRBJ2-7
CSVVHSRTYEQYF
TGCAGCGTTGTTCACAGTCGCACCTACGAGCAGTACTTC
>once|.|TRBV11-2|TRBJ1-1
CASSTTVGNPLPFF
TGTGCCAGCAGCACGACCGTGGGGAACCCTCTCCCTTTCTTT
>.|.|TRBV25-1|TRBJ1-5
CASSERQVNQPQHF
TGTGCCAGCAGTGAAAGACAGGTAAATCAGCCCCAGCATTTT
>.|.|TRBV27|TRBJ2-3
CASSFRATDTQYF
TGTGCCAGCAGTTTCAGGGCCACAGATACGCAGTATTTT
>.|.|TRBV6-6|TRBJ1-5
CASSLTLGESSQPQHF
TGTGCCAGCAGTTTAACTTTAGGGGAGTCTAGCCAGCCCCAGCATTTT
>.|.|TRBV5-6|TRBJ2-7
CASSMTGVGRDSYEQYF
TGTGCCAGCAGCATGACAGGGGTCGGGAGGGACTCCTACGAGCAGTACTTC
>.|.|TRBV11-2|TRBJ2-7
CASSLEGAPAYEQYF
TGTGCCAGCAGCTTAGAAGGGGCCCCCGCCTACGAGCAGTACTTC
>.|TRBD1|TRBV10-3|TRBJ2-5
CAISESGGTGYGETQYF
TGTGCCATCAGTGAGTCGGGAGGGACAGGGTACGGAGAGACCCAGTACTTC
>.|.|TRBV15|TRBJ2-1
CATSPEKGSYNEQFF
TGTGCCACCAGCCCCGAGAAAGGTTCCTACAATGAGCAGTTCTTC
>.|TRBD1|TRBV10-1|TRBJ1-2
CASSPTGQGYGYTF
TGCGCCAGCAGTCCTACGGGACAGGGATATGGCTACACCTTC
>.|.|TRBV28|TRBJ2-3
CASSFYPRSTDTQYF
TGTGCCAGCAGTTTTTATCCCCGAAGCACAGATACGCAGTATTTT
>.|.|TRBV11-2|TRBJ1-5
CASSLDRAYSNQPQHF
TGTGCCAGCAGCTTAGACAGGGCCTATAGCAATCAGCCCCAGCATTTT
>.|.|TRBV13|TRBJ2-2
CASSLGPPPGELFF
TGTGCCAGCAGCCTGGGACCACCACCCGGGGAGCTGTTTTTT
>.|TRBD1|TRBV28|TRBJ2-7
CASSPWDRARSYEQYF
TGTGCCAGCAGTCCATGGGACAGGGCACGCTCCTACGAGCAGTACTTC
>.|TRBD2|TRBV10-2|TRBJ2-1
CASWGLAGRGNEQFF
TGCGCCAGCTGGGGACTAGCGGGAAGGGGCAATGAGCAGTTCTTC
>.|.|TRBV10-2|TRBJ2-5
CATLDIPSSSLETQYF
TGCGCCACCCTGGACATTCCCAGCTCTTCCTTAGAGACCCAGTACTTC
>.|TRBD2|TRBV5-8|TRBJ2-2
CASTASGTLGGELFF
TGTGCCAGCACAGCTAGCGGGACCCTAGGCGGGGAGCTGTTTTTT
>once|.|TRBV15|TRBJ2-5
CATSRVPGGPPETQYF
TGTGCCACCAGCAGAGTTCCCGGGGGACCACCGGAGACCCAGTACTTC
>.|.|TRBV5-1|TRBJ1-1
CASSPRDNTEAFF
TGCGCCAGCAGCCCCCGGGACAACACTGAAGCTTTCTTT